Below are 19 T cell receptor beta chains sequenced from a single sample in a study of T-cell memory formation after mild COVID-19. MiXCR, run by TCRdb on the 5' RACE reads, gives a single entry per CDR3 protein. Of approximately 430,000 distinct CDR3 sequences in the sample, more than 20% were seen once. The source material was PBMCs or a T cell subset sorted from them (not recorded which). The receptor set was obtained from an adult woman who had mild COVID-19 (a few samples of this study predate the infection). Cell type and time point are not known.

The chain has TRBV29-1 and TRBJ1-2; TRBD1 matches at 9 bases. The CDR3 is made up of 12 amino acids. CDR1 and CDR2 (germline): SQVTM, ANQGSEA. V trimming: 5 bases; J trimming: 5 bases; junction bases outside the gene matches: 3. CDR3 sequence (DNA): TGCAGCGTTTTACAGGGGGCTTATGGCTACACCTTC. Its translation is CSVLQGAYGYTF.

This clonotype has just a few counts. The J gene is TRBJ2-2, the V gene TRBV2, with unresolved D. Trimming took 4 bases from V and 7 from J, leaving 4 bases between them. The CDR3 has 11 residues. CDR1 is SNHLY, CDR2 FYNNEI, per germline. The CDR3 DNA reads as TGTGCCAGCAGTGGAGGCGGGGAGCTGTTTTTT. It is translated as CASSGGGELFF.

The rearrangement joins TRBV2 to TRBJ2-1, with a weak D call TRBD2 (6 bases). Trimming removed 0 bases at V and 14 bases at J, with 11 bases between. Germline V gene sequence: CDR1 SNHLY, CDR2 FYNNEI. This CDR3 is 12 amino acids long. The CDR3 sequence is CASSEAGGVEFF. The CDR3 DNA reads as TGTGCCAGCAGTGAAGCGGGCGGGGTAGAGTTCTTC. Combining the CDR3 with reference TRBV2 and TRBJ2-1 gives the whole variable domain EPEVTQTPSHQVTQMGQEVILRCVPISNHLYFYWYRQILGQKVEFLVSFYNNEISEKSEIFDDQFSVERPDGSNFTLKIRSTKLEDSAMYFCASSEAGGVEFFGPGTRLTVL.

V gene TRBV7-6 combines with J gene TRBJ2-2; 13 nucleotides match TRBD2. The CDR3 sequence is 15 residues long. Germline loops: CDR1 SGHVS, CDR2 FNYEAQ. V shed 5 bases and J 8 bases; nucleotides not matched to a gene: 5. CDR3 sequence reads: CASSTTSGRWGELFF. The CDR3 DNA reads as TGTGCCAGCAGCACGACTAGCGGGAGGTGGGGGGAGCTGTTTTTT. Looking up the rest from reference TRBV7-6 and TRBJ2-2 gives the full variable domain: GAGVSQSPRYKVTKRGQDVALRCDPISGHVSLYWYRQALGQGPEFLTYFNYEAQQDKSGLPNDRFSAERPEGSISTLTIQRTEQRDSAMYRCASSTTSGRWGELFFGEGSRLTVL.

This chain uses TRBV7-9 with TRBJ1-2; the D is unclear. The V end lost 4 bases, the J end lost 4 bases, and 7 bases lay between the germline ends. CDR1 and CDR2 from the germline V gene are SEHNR and FQNEAQ (reference sequence). This CDR3 spans 12 amino acids. Written as DNA, the CDR3 is TGTGCCAGCAGCTCCAACATCTATGGCTACACCTTC. Amino acids: CASSSNIYGYTF.

This clonotype has only a few counts. The chain combines TRBV3-1 with TRBJ2-7; 7 bases map to TRBD2. CDR1 and CDR2 (germline): LGHDT, YNNKEL (reference sequence). CDR3 size: 14 residues. The junction had 3 bases not matched to a gene; V was cut back by 0 bases and J by 4 bases. The CDR3 nucleotides read TGTGCCAGCAGCCAAGATGCGGGAGCTTACGAGCAGTACTTC. It encodes CASSQDAGAYEQYF.

The sample holds a few counts of this clonotype. The chain recombines TRBV11-1 with TRBJ2-5, with a weak D call TRBD2 (6 bases). The CDR3 covers 15 residues. V was trimmed by 1 base and J by 4 bases, leaving 13 bases between them. Germline lookup yields CDR1 SGHAT and CDR2 FQDESV (reference sequence). The CDR3 here is CASSLGRLVGETQYF. CDR3 coding DNA: TGTGCCAGCAGCTTAGGCAGACTAGTCGGAGAGACCCAGTACTTC.

This chain joins TRBV2 and TRBJ2-1; 7 nucleotides line up with TRBD2. The V and J ends lost 2 bases and 9 bases, in that order; junction bases with no gene match: 4. The CDR3 has 13 amino acids. Per germline, CDR1 SNHLY and CDR2 FYNNEI. This CDR3 is CASSESGRGEQFF. In DNA form, the CDR3 reads TGTGCCAGCAGTGAATCAGGGAGGGGTGAGCAGTTCTTC.

This clonotype has a handful of counts. This chain joins TRBV6-6 and TRBJ2-1, with D possibly called TRBD1 or TRBD2 (5 bases each). This CDR3 contains 13 residues. CDR1 is MNHNY and CDR2 is SVGAGI in the germline V gene (reference sequence). V was pared by 7 bases and J by 5 bases, with 12 bases between. The CDR3 region is CASILGPDNEQFF. The CDR3 coding sequence is TGTGCCAGCATATTGGGACCTGACAATGAGCAGTTCTTC.

The table lists this clonotype with a few counts. The chain uses TRBV5-6 and TRBJ1-5; 10 bases match TRBD1. The CDR3 has 15 residues. The V and J ends lost 6 bases and 5 bases, in that order; junction bases with no gene match: 8. Germline lookup yields CDR1 SGHDT and CDR2 YYEEEE. Here the CDR3 reads CASTSQGQGYQPQHF. The CDR3 DNA sequence: TGTGCCAGCACCTCCCAGGGACAGGGGTATCAGCCCCAGCATTTT.

This clonotype has more than one count but fewer than ten. This chain uses TRBV15 with TRBJ2-5, with 13 bases matching TRBD2. This CDR3 has 16 amino acids. CDR1 and CDR2 (germline): LNHNV, YYDKDF (reference sequence). V was clipped by 3 bases and J by 0 bases; unmatched bases: 1. The CDR3 loop is CATSSGLAGDQETQYF. CDR3 coding DNA: TGTGCCACCAGCAGTGGACTAGCGGGGGACCAAGAGACCCAGTACTTC.

This clonotype was counted between two and nine times. This chain uses TRBV30 with TRBJ2-7; 8 bases agree with TRBD1. V shed 2 bases and J 2 bases; nucleotides not matched to a gene: 5. The germline V gene has CDR1 GTSNPN and CDR2 SVGIG (reference sequence). CDR3 length: 14 residues. Here the CDR3 reads CAWSRGQVTYEQYF. As DNA, the CDR3 is TGTGCCTGGAGTAGGGGACAGGTTACCTACGAGCAGTACTTC.

The rearrangement uses TRBV12-3 or TRBV12-4 and TRBJ2-5; 13 nucleotides agree with TRBD2. The CDR3 contains 15 residues. The V segment lost 5 bases and the J segment 5 bases; nucleotides outside the gene matches: 5. The CDR3 spells CASSPGTSGTETQYF. CDR3 coding DNA: TGTGCCAGCAGTCCCGGGACTAGCGGGACGGAGACCCAGTACTTC.

The rearrangement uses TRBV20-1 and TRBJ2-1, with TRBD1 as a possible D gene (5 bases). The CDR3 extends over 14 amino acids. Trimming stripped 1 base from V and 5 bases from J, with 12 bases between. CDR1 and CDR2 (germline): DFQATT, SNEGSKA (reference sequence). The CDR3 region is CSARVGQGNNEQFF. The DNA for the CDR3 is TGCAGTGCTAGAGTGGGGCAGGGTAACAATGAGCAGTTCTTC.

This clonotype was detected a few times. The chain uses TRBV15 and TRBJ2-5, with a weak D call TRBD2 (5 bases). Germline V gene data show CDR1 as LNHNV and CDR2 as YYDKDF (reference sequence). The V end lost 1 base, the J end lost 5 bases, and 14 bases lay between the germline ends. CDR3 length: 15 amino acids. This CDR3 is CATSRAPNSAETQYF. The CDR3 DNA reads as TGTGCCACCAGCAGAGCCCCCAATAGCGCGGAGACCCAGTACTTC.

This clonotype was observed a handful of times. The V gene is TRBV24-1, the J gene TRBJ1-1; D may be TRBD1 (5 bases). The CDR3 is made up of 15 amino acids. Between the trimmed V and J ends, which lost 9 bases and 1 base, there was a span of 17 bases. CDR1 and CDR2 from the germline V gene are KGHDR and SFDVKD. CDR3 sequence: CATRRGGGGNTEAFF. In DNA form, the CDR3 reads TGTGCCACCCGACGTGGCGGGGGAGGGAACACTGAAGCTTTCTTT.

For the CDR3, the DNA is TGTGCCAGCAGCGAGGGACTAGCGGGGAACAATGAGCAGTTCTTC. Protein product: CASSEGLAGNNEQFF. The chain joins TRBV7-7 to TRBJ2-1; 13 bases are a match to TRBD2. The germline V gene encodes CDR1 SSHAT and CDR2 FNYEAQ (reference sequence). The ends lost 5 bases at V and 5 bases at J; junction bases unmatched: 3. This CDR3 is built from 15 residues.

The chain is built from TRBV12-3 or TRBV12-4 and TRBJ2-1, with 10 bases lining up with TRBD2. Germline trimming cut 7 bases from V and 6 bases from J; bases unmatched to any gene: 9. This CDR3 has 15 residues. In DNA form, the CDR3 reads TGTGCCAGCACCCACCTAGCGGGAGTAGTCAATGAGCAGTTCTTC. Protein sequence: CASTHLAGVVNEQFF.

This clonotype was counted ten times or more. The chain recombines TRBV7-2 with TRBJ1-5; possible D gene TRBD1, 6 bases. The CDR3 contains 14 residues. The germline gives CDR1 SGHTA, CDR2 FQGNSA. Deletions cut 5 bases from V and 1 base from J, with 9 bases between. The CDR3 bases are TGTGCCAGCAGCATCGGACAGAGCAATCAGCCCCAGCATTTT. The encoded protein is CASSIGQSNQPQHF.